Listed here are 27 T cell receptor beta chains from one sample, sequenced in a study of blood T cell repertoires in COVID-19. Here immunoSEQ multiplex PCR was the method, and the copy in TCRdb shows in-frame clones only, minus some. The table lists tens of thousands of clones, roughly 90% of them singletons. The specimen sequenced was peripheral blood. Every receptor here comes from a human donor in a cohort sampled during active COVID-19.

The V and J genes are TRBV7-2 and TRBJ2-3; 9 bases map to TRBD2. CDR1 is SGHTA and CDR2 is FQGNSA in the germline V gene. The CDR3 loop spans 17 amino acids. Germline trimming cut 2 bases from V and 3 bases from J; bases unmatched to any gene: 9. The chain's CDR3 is CASSLRMAGGITDTQYF. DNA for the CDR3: TGTGCCAGCAGCTTACGGATGGCGGGGGGGATTACAGATACGCAGTATTTT. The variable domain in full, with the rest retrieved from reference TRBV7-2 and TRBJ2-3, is GAGVSQSPSNKVTEKGKDVELRCDPISGHTALYWYRQSLGQGLEFLIYFQGNSAPDKSGLPSDRFSAERTGGSVSTLTIQRTQQEDSAVYLCASSLRMAGGITDTQYFGPGTRLTVL.

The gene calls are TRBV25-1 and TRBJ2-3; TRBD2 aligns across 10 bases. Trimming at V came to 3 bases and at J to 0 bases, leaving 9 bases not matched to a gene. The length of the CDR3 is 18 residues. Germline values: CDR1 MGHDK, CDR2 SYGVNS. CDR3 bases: TGTGCCAGCAGTGAGCACCCAAAGCGGGAGGGGAGCACAGATACGCAGTATTTT. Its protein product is CASSEHPKREGSTDTQYF.

CDR3 amino acids: CASSLDRSGNTIYF. CDR3 nucleotides: TGTGCCAGCAGCCTGGACAGGAGTGGAAACACCATATATTTT. This sequence joins TRBV5-4 and TRBJ1-3; 7 nucleotides match TRBD1. This CDR3 is built from 14 residues. The germline CDR1 and CDR2 sequences are SGHNT and YYREEE (reference sequence). Trimming took 4 bases from V and 3 from J; bases not matched to a gene: 4.

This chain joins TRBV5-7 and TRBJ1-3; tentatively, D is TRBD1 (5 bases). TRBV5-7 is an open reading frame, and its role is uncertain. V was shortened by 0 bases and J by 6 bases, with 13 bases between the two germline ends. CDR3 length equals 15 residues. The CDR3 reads CASSLGGDPPNTIYF. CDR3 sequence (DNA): TGTGCCAGCAGCTTGGGGGGGGACCCCCCAAACACCATATATTTT.

The CDR3 DNA reads TGTGCCAGCAGCCAAGTAAACAGGAACAGGGGTGAGCAGTTCTTC. It encodes CASSQVNRNRGEQFF. The chain carries TRBV14 and TRBJ2-1, with 7 bases identical to TRBD1. Trimming took 1 base from V and 9 from J; bases not matched to a gene: 9. Germline V lookup: CDR1 SGHDN, CDR2 FVKESK. This CDR3 spans 15 amino acids.

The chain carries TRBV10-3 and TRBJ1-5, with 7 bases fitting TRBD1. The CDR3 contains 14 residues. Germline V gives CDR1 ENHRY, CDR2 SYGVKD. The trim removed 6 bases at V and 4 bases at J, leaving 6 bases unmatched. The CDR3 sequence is CAISRTGENQPQHF. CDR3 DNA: TGTGCCATCAGCCGGACAGGTGAGAATCAGCCCCAGCATTTT.

The CDR3 DNA reads TGTGCCAGCAGTTTAGGTCAGGGCTACGAGCAGTACTTC. It yields the protein CASSLGQGYEQYF. The V gene is TRBV12-3 or TRBV12-4, the J gene TRBJ2-7; D may be TRBD1 (5 bases). Trimming took 1 base from V and 3 from J, leaving 7 bases between them. This CDR3 spans 13 amino acids.

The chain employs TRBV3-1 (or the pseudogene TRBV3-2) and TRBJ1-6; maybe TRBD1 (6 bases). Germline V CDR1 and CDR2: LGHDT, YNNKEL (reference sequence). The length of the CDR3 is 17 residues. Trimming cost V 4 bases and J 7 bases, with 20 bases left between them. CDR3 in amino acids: CASSRLGAGAENSPLHF. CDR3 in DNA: TGTGCCAGCAGCCGCCTTGGGGCGGGGGCAGAGAATTCACCCCTCCACTTT.

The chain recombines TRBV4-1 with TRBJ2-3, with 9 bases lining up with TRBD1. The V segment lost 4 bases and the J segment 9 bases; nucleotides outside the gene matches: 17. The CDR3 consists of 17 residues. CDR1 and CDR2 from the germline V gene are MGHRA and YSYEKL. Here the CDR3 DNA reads TGCGCCAGCAGCCTCCAAACCCCGGGACAGGGCGGGGAAACGCAGTATTTT. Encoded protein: CASSLQTPGQGGETQYF.

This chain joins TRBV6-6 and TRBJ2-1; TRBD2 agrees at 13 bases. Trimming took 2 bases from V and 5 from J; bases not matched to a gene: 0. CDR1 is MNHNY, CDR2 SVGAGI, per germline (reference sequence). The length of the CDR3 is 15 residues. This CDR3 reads CASSYGTSGNNEQFF. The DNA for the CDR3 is TGTGCCAGCAGTTACGGGACTAGCGGGAACAATGAGCAGTTCTTC.

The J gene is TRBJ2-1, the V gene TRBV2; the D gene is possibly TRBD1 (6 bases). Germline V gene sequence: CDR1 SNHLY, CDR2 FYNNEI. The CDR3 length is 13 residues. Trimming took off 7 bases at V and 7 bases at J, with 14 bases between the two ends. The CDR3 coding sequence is TGTGCCAGCACTACTTTAGGGGGTAATGAGCAGTTCTTC. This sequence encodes CASTTLGGNEQFF.

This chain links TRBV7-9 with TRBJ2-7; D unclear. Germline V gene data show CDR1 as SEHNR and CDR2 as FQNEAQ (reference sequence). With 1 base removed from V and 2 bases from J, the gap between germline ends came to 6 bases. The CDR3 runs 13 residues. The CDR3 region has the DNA TGTGCCAGCAGCTTAGACAACACCTACGAGCAGTACTTC. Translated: CASSLDNTYEQYF.

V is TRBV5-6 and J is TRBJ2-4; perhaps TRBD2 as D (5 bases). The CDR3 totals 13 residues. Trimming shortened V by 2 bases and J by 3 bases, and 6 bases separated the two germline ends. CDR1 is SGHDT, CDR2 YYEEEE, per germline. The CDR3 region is CASSFGIKNIQYF. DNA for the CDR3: TGTGCCAGCAGCTTCGGGATCAAAAACATTCAGTACTTC.

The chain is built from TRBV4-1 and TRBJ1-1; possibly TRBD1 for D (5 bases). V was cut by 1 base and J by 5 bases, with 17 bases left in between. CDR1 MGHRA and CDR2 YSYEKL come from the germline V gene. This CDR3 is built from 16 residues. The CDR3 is CASSQGAGTLGTEAFF. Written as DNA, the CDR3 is TGCGCCAGCAGCCAAGGGGCAGGGACTTTGGGAACTGAAGCTTTCTTT.

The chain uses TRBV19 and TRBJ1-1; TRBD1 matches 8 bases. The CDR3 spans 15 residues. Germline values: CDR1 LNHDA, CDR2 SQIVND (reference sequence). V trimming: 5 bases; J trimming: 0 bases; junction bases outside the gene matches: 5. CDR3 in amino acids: CASSQRDRMNTEAFF. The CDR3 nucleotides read TGTGCCAGTAGTCAGAGGGACAGGATGAACACTGAAGCTTTCTTT.

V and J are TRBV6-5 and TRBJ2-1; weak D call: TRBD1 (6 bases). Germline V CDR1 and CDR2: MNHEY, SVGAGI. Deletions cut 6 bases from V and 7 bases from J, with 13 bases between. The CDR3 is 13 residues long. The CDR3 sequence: CASRAGVENEQFF. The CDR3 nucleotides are TGTGCCAGCAGGGCAGGGGTGGAAAATGAGCAGTTCTTC.

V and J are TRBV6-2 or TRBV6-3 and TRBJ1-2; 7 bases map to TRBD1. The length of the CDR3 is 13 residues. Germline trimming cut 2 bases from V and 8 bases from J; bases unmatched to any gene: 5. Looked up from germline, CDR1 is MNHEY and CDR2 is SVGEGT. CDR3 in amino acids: CASSYTGARGYTF. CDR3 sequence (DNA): TGTGCCAGCAGTTACACAGGGGCGAGGGGCTACACCTTC.

As DNA, the CDR3 is TGTGCCAGCAGGATAGACCAGGGGTACGGTGAGCAGTTCTTC. It translates to CASRIDQGYGEQFF. The chain links TRBV6-6 to TRBJ2-1; perhaps TRBD1 as D (6 bases). V was pared by 6 bases and J by 9 bases, with 18 bases between. Germline values: CDR1 MNHNY, CDR2 SVGAGI (reference sequence). The CDR3 is 14 amino acids.

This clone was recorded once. Written as DNA, the CDR3 is TGTGCTAGTGGTTTGGACAGGGGACTAGCCGATCTGGAGACCCAGTACTTC. The encoded protein is CASGLDRGLADLETQYF. The V call is TRBV12-5, the J call TRBJ2-5, with 9 bases aligning to TRBD2. This CDR3 has 17 amino acids. The V gene's germline CDR1 is LGHNT and CDR2 FRNRAP. J gave up 5 bases and V 1 base, and 11 bases lay outside the gene matches. Variable domain in full (rest from reference TRBV12-5 and TRBJ2-5): DARVTQTPRHKVTEMGQEVTMRCQPILGHNTVFWYRQTMMQGLELLAYFRNRAPLDDSGMPKDRFSAEMPDATLATLKIQPSEPRDSAVYFCASGLDRGLADLETQYFGPGTRLLVL.

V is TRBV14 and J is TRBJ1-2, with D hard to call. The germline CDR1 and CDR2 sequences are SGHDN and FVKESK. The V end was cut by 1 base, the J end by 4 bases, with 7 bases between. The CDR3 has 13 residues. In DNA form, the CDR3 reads TGTGCCAGCAGCCAAGGGGCAGCCTATGGCTACACCTTC. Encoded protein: CASSQGAAYGYTF.

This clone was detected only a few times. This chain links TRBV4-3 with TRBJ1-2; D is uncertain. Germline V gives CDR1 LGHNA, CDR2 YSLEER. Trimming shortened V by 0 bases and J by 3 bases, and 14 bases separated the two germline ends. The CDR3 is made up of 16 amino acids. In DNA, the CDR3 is TGCGCCAGCAGCCAAGATCTTCAGACTCCTTACTATGGCTACACCTTC. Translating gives CASSQDLQTPYYGYTF.

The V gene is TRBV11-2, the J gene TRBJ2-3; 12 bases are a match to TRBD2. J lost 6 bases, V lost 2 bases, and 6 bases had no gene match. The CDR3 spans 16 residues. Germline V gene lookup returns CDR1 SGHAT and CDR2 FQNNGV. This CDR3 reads CASSLFLAGGRDTQYF. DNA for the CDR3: TGTGCCAGCAGCTTATTTCTAGCGGGGGGGCGGGATACGCAGTATTTT.

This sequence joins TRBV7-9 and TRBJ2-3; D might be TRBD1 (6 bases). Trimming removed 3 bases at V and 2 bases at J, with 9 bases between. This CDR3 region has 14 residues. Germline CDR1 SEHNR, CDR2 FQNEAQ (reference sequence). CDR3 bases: TGTGCCAGCAGCTTCCGGGACAACACAGATACGCAGTATTTT. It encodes CASSFRDNTDTQYF.

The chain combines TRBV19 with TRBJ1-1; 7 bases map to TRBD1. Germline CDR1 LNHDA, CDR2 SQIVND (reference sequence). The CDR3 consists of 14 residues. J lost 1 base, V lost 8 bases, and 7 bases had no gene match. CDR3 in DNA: TGTGCCAGTTCCCTTGACAGGGAGAACACTGAAGCTTTCTTT. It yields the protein CASSLDRENTEAFF.

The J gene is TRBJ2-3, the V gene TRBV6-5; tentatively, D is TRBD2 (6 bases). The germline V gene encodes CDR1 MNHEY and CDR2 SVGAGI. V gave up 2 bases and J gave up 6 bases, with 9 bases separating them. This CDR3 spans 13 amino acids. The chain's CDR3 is CASSYASEDTQYF. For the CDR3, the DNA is TGTGCCAGCAGTTACGCTAGCGAGGATACGCAGTATTTT.

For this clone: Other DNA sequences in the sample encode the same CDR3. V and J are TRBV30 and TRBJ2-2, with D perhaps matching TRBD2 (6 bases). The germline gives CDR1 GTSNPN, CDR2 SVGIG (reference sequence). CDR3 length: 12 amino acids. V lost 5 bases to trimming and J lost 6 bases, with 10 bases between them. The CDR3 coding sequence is TGTGCCTGGGGGGGACTTCCCGGGGAGCTGTTTTTT. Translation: CAWGGLPGELFF.

CDR3 sequence: CASSNRQCYEQYF. The CDR3 DNA follows: TGTGCCAGCAGCAATAGACAGTGCTACGAGCAGTACTTC. The gene calls are TRBV21-1 and TRBJ2-7; TRBD1, the table's D call, lacks a check against the DNA. TRBV21-1 is designated a pseudogene. CDR3 length equals 13 residues.